This T cell receptor beta chain was retrieved from a study of CD8+CD57+ T cells in acquired aplastic anemia. Study information: Mean DNA quantity obtained from sorted CD4+ and CD8+ cells was 2.5 to 4 ug.

Germline lookup yields CDR1 MRHNA and CDR2 SNTAGT. Trimming pared 6 bases from V and 7 bases from J, leaving 15 bases between. This CDR3 is built from 13 residues. Profiles of TCR beta VDJ and CDR3 were generated from a genomic DNA template. TCRdb analysed the reads with MiXCR anew, one entry per CDR3 protein. The repertoire includes roughly 500,000 distinct CDR3 sequences, roughly 34% of them detected once, and 0.75% to 0.95% sits in the top ten. This clonotype was picked up a small number of times. The patients chosen for sequencing had shown expansion of CD8+CD57+ cells (detected by flow cytometry).

The sequencing input was sorted CD4+, CD8+, or CD8+CD57+ T cells (not recorded which) from PBMCs. The gene calls are TRBV6-4 and TRBJ1-1; the D gene is possibly TRBD1 (6 bases). The receptor was derived from a human donor with aplastic anemia. DNA for the CDR3: TGTGCCAGCAGGAAGGAGGGGGGGGGTGAAGCTTTCTTT. Protein product: CASRKEGGGEAFF.